This TCR beta chain was sequenced for a study of beta chain features in type 1 diabetes. Each sorted population was over 98% pure. Study outcomes and limitations: Within the patient group, naive, central memory and Treg TCRB repertoires appeared more similar to each other than within healthy donors. Researchers report that Type 1 diabetes patients had moderately but significantly shorter TCRB CDR3s across all four CD4+ subsets.

Expressed TCRB transcripts were sequenced because the entire RNA isolate underwent reverse transcription. This table comes from immunoSEQ multiplex PCR, and its TCRdb copy is limited to in-frame clones, with some not included. The sample lists fewer than 350,000 clones, 8% occurring once. Germline CDR1 reads LNHDA; CDR2 reads SQIVND (reference sequence). With 3 bases removed from V and 6 bases from J, the gap between germline ends came to 6 bases. This CDR3 has 12 amino acids. As for this clone: Its antigen is unknown.

This chain connects TRBV19 to TRBJ2-1; D call uncertain. Sequencing input: central memory CD4+ T cells from blood. The source of this sequence is a woman between 18 and 29 years old in good health. CDR3 loop: CASSIWANEQFF. The CDR3 DNA is TGTGCCAGTAGTATCTGGGCCAATGAGCAGTTCTTC. The entire variable domain, with the rest obtained from reference TRBV19 and TRBJ2-1, is as follows: DGGITQSPKYLFRKEGQNVTLSCEQNLNHDAMYWYRQDPGQGLRLIYYSQIVNDFQKGDIAEGYSVSREKKESFPLTVTSAQKNPTAFYLCASSIWANEQFFGPGTRLTVL.